One TCR beta chain is described in this entry. Its antigen remains unknown. These data are taken from a study of shared clonotypes between healthy human individuals. General study findings and limits: Some clonotypes were shared by all four sorted-subset donors, while others were not shared. The non-shared ones had lower generation probabilities than the shared ones. Memory subsets generally showed smaller estimated richness than naive subsets did.

Under the authors' procedure: Owing to the provision of junction-only sequences devoid of quality scores by immunoSEQ, filtering differed. The assay was immunoSEQ multiplex PCR, and TCRdb's table has in-frame clones only and misses some. D and trimming were read from the DNA, whereas the V and J calls and clone size are those reported in that table. This table has some 1.4 million clones, more than 95% appearing once. The sequenced sample was naive CD4+ T cells sorted from blood. Described subset: CD45RA+ positively selected. The TCR originated in a man between 25 and 39 years old in good health.

The CDR3 region is CASSLVFPGLAGAGEQYF. DNA of the CDR3: TGCGCCAGCAGCTTGGTATTCCCGGGACTAGCGGGAGCAGGCGAGCAGTACTTC. The chain couples TRBV5-1 to TRBJ2-7; TRBD2 matches at 14 bases. Trimming cost V 0 bases and J 6 bases; bases outside gene matches: 11. From germline, CDR1 is SGHRS and CDR2 YFSETQ. This CDR3 is built from 18 residues.